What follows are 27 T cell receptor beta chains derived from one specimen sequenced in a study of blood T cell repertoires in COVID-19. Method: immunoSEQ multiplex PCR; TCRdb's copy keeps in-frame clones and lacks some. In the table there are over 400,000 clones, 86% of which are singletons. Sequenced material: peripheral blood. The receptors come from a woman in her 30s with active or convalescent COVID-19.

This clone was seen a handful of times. CDR3 coding DNA: TGTGCCAGCAGTGAACTAGGGACAGCGAACACCGGGGAGCTGTTTTTT. It translates to CASSELGTANTGELFF. V and J are TRBV25-1 and TRBJ2-2; 7 bases fit TRBD1. J was trimmed by 0 bases and V by 2 bases; bases with no gene match: 3. From germline, CDR1 is MGHDK and CDR2 SYGVNS. This CDR3 is 16 amino acids long.

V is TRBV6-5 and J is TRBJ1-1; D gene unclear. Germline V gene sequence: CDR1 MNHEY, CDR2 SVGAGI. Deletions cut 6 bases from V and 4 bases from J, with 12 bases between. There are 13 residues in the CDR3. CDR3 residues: CASREVETTEAFF. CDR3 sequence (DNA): TGTGCCAGCAGAGAGGTGGAGACCACTGAAGCTTTCTTT.

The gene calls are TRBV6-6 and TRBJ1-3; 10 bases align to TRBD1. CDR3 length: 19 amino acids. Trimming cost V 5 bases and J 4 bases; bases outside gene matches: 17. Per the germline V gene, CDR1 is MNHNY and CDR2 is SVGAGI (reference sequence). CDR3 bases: TGTGCCAGCAGTCGCTCGCCGGGACAGGGGAAGGGGAGAGGAAACACCATATATTTT. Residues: CASSRSPGQGKGRGNTIYF.

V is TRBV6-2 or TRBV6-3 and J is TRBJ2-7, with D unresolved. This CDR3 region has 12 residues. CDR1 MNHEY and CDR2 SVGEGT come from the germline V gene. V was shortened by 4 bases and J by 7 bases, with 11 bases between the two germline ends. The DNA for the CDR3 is TGTGCCAGCAGTTCCAACAGCTTAGAGCAGTACTTC. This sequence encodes CASSSNSLEQYF.

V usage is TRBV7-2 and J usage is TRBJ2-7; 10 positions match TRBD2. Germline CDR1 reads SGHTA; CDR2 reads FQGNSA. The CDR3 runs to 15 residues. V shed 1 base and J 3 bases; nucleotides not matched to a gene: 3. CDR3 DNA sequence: TGTGCCAGCAGCTTAGTAGCGGGGGGTGGCTACGAGCAGTACTTC. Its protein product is CASSLVAGGGYEQYF. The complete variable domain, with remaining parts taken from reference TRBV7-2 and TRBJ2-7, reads GAGVSQSPSNKVTEKGKDVELRCDPISGHTALYWYRQSLGQGLEFLIYFQGNSAPDKSGLPSDRFSAERTGGSVSTLTIQRTQQEDSAVYLCASSLVAGGGYEQYFGPGTRLTVT.

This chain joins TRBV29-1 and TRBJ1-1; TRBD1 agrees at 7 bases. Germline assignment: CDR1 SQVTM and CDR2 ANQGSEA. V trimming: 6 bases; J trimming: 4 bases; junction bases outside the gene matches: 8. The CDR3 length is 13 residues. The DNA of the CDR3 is TGCAGCGTAACAGGGGTTTGGGGCACTGAAGCTTTCTTT. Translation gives CSVTGVWGTEAFF.

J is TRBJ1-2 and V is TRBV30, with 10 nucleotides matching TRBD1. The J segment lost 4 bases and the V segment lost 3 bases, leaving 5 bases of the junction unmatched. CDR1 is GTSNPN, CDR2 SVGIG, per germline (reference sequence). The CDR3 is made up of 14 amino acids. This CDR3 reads CAWRDRDRGYGYTF. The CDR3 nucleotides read TGTGCCTGGAGAGACCGGGACAGGGGCTATGGCTACACCTTC. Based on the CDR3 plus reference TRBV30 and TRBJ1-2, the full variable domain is SQTIHQWPATLVQPVGSPLSLECTVEGTSNPNLYWYRQAAGRGLQLLFYSVGIGQISSEVPQNLSASRPQDRQFILSSKKLLLSDSGFYLCAWRDRDRGYGYTFGSGTRLTVV.

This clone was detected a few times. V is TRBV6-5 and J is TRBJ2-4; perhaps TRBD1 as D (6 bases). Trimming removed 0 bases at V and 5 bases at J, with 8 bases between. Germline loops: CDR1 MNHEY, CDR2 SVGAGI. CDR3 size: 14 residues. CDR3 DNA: TGTGCCAGCAGTTACTCTCCAGGGGAAAACATTCAGTACTTC. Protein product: CASSYSPGENIQYF.

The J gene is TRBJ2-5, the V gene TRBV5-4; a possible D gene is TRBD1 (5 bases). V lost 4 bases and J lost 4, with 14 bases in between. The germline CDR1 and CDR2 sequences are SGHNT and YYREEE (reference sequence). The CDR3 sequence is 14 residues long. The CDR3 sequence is CASSVQGNGETQYF. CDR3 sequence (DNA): TGTGCCAGCAGCGTCCAGGGTAATGGAGAGACCCAGTACTTC.

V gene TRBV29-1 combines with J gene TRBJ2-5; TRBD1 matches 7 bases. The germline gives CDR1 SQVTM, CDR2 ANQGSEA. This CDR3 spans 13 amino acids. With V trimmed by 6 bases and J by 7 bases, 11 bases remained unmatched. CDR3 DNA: TGCAGCGTCGGCGACAGGGTGGATTCGACCCAGTACTTC. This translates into CSVGDRVDSTQYF.

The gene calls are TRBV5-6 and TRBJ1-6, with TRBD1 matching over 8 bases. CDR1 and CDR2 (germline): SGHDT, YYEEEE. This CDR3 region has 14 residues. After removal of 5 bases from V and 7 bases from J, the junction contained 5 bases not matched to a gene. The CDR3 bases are TGTGCCAGCAGTACCGGGACAGGCAATTCACCCCTCCACTTT. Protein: CASSTGTGNSPLHF. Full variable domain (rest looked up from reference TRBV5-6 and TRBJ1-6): DAGVTQSPTHLIKTRGQQVTLRCSPKSGHDTVSWYQQALGQGPQFIFQYYEEEERQRGNFPDRFSGHQFPNYSSELNVNALLLGDSALYLCASSTGTGNSPLHFGNGTRLTVT.

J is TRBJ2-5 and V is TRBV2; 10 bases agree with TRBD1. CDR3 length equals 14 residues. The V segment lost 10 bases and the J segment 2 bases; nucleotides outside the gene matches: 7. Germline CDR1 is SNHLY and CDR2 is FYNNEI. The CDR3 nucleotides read TGTGCCACCCGGACAGGGGGATTACAAGAGACCCAGTACTTC. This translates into CATRTGGLQETQYF.

CDR3 coding DNA: TGTGCCAGCAACGAACAGGGGACCAACACTGAAGCTTTCTTT. The encoded protein is CASNEQGTNTEAFF. The V gene is TRBV2, the J gene TRBJ1-1; 7 nucleotides agree with TRBD1. Per the germline V gene, CDR1 is SNHLY and CDR2 is FYNNEI. The CDR3 consists of 14 residues. V lost 7 bases, J lost 2 bases, and 7 bases stayed unmatched. Variable domain in full (rest from reference TRBV2 and TRBJ1-1): EPEVTQTPSHQVTQMGQEVILRCVPISNHLYFYWYRQILGQKVEFLVSFYNNEISEKSEIFDDQFSVERPDGSNFTLKIRSTKLEDSAMYFCASNEQGTNTEAFFGQGTRLTVV.

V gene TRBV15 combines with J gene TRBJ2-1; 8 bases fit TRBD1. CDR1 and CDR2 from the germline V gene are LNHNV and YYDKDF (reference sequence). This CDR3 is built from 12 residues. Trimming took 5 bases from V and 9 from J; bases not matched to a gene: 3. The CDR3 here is CATSQDRAEQFF. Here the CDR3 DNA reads TGTGCCACCAGCCAGGACAGGGCTGAGCAGTTCTTC.

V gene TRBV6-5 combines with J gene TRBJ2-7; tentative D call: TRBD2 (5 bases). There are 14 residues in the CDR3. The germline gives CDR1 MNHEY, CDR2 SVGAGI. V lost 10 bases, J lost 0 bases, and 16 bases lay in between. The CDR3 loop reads CATLDGVSSYEQYF. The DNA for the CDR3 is TGTGCCACCCTCGACGGGGTGAGCTCCTACGAGCAGTACTTC.

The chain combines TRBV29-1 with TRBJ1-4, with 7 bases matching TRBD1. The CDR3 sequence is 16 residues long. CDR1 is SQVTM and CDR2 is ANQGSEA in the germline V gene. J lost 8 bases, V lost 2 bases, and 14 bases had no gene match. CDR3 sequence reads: CSVELTGSIFGEKLFF. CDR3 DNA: TGCAGCGTTGAATTGACAGGGTCGATTTTTGGGGAAAAACTGTTTTTT. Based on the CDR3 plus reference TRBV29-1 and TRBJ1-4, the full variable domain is SAVISQKPSRDICQRGTSLTIQCQVDSQVTMMFWYRQQPGQSLTLIATANQGSEATYESGFVIDKFPISRPNLTFSTLTVSNMSPEDSSIYLCSVELTGSIFGEKLFFGSGTQLSVL.

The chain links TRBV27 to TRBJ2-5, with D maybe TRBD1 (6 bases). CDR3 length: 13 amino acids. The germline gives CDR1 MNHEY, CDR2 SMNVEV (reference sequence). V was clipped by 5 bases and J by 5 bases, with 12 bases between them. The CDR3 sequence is CASSLQGWETQYF. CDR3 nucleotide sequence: TGTGCCAGCAGTCTTCAGGGGTGGGAGACCCAGTACTTC.

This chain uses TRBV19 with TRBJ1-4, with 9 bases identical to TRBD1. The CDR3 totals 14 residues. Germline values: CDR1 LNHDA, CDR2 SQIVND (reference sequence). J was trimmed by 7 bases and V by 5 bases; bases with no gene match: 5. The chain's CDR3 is CASSRTGAVEKLFF. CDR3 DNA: TGTGCCAGTAGTCGGACAGGGGCGGTTGAAAAACTGTTTTTT.

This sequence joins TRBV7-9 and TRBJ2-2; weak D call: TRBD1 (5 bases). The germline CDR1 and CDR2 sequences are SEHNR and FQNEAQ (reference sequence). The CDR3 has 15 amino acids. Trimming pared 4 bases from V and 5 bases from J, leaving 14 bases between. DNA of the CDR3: TGTGCCAGCAGCTCAAGCAGGGATGGGACCGGGGAGCTGTTTTTT. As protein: CASSSSRDGTGELFF.

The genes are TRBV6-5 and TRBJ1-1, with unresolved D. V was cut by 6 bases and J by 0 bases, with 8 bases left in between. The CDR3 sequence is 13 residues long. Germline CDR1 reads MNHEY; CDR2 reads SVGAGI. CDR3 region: CASRSRLNTEAFF. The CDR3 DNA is TGTGCCAGCAGATCGCGGTTGAACACTGAAGCTTTCTTT.

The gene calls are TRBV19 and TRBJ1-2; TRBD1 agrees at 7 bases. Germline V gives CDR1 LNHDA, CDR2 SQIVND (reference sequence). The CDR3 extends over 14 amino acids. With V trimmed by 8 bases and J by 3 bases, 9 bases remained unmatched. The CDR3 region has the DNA TGTGCCAGTTCACAGGGGTTGGGGGACTATGGCTACACCTTC. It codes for CASSQGLGDYGYTF.

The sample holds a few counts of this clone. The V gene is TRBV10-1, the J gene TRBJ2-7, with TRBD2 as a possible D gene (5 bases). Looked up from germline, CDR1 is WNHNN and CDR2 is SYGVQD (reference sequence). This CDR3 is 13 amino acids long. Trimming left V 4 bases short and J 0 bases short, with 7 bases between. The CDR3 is CASSGGSSYEQYF. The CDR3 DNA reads TGCGCCAGCAGTGGAGGGAGCTCCTACGAGCAGTACTTC.

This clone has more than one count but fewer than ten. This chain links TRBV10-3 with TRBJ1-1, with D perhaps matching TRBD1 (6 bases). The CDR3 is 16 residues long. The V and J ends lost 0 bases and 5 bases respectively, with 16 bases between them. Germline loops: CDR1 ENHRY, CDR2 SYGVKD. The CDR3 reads CAISESMGGRRTEAFF. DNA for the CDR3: TGTGCCATCAGTGAGTCGATGGGGGGGCGGAGGACTGAAGCTTTCTTT.

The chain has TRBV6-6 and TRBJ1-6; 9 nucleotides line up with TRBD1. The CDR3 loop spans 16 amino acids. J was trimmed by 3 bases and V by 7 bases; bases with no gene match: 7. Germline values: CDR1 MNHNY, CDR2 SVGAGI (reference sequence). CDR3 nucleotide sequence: TGTGCCAGCACCTCCGGGGACAGGGTCTATAATTCACCCCTCCACTTT. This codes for CASTSGDRVYNSPLHF.

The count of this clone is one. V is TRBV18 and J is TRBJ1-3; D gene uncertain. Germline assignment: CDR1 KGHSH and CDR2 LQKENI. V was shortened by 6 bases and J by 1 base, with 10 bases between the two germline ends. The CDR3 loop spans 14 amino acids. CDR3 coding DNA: TGTGCCAGCTCGTCTCAGGTTTCTGGAAACACCATATATTTT. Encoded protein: CASSSQVSGNTIYF.

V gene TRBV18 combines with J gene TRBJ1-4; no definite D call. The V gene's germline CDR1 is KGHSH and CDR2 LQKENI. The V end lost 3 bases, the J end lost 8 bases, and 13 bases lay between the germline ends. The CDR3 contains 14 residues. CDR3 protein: CASSPPGFREKLFF. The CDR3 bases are TGTGCCAGCTCACCCCCGGGGTTCAGGGAAAAACTGTTTTTT. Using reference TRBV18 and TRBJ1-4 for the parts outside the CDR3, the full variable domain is NAGVMQNPRHLVRRRGQEARLRCSPMKGHSHVYWYRQLPEEGLKFMVYLQKENIIDESGMPKERFSAEFPKEGPSILRIQQVVRGDSAAYFCASSPPGFREKLFFGSGTQLSVL.

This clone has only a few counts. The CDR3 sequence is CASSAPGQGNIQYF. CDR3 nucleotide sequence: TGTGCCAGCAGCGCACCGGGACAGGGGAACATTCAGTACTTC. This chain uses TRBV9 with TRBJ2-4, with 10 bases that match TRBD1. The V and J ends lost 3 bases and 7 bases, in that order; junction bases with no gene match: 4. The germline CDR1 and CDR2 sequences are SGDLS and YYNGEE. The CDR3 runs to 14 residues.